This T cell receptor beta chain appears in the sequencing data of a study of CXCR3-negative and CXCR3-positive naive CD8 T cells. General study findings and limits: Naive cells, whether CXCR3-negative or CXCR3-positive, had similar TRBV-TRBJ usage, while memory cells differed. Naive subsets expressed similar surface CD5; TRB CDR3 features served to infer TCR strength.

The libraries of TRB cDNA were constructed through 5' RACE using UMI labels. Reanalyzing the 5' RACE reads, TCRdb keeps one entry per CDR3 protein, without DNA. Recorded here are some 56,000 distinct CDR3 sequences; the top ten clones represent around 20%. For this clonotype: What it binds is unknown.

The CDR3 has 13 amino acids. Germline CDR1 DFQATT, CDR2 SNEGSKA (reference sequence). This chain links TRBV20-1 with TRBJ2-1; the D call of TRBD1 rests on TCRdb alone, since no DNA is present to check it. Source material: memory CD8+ T cells from blood. The clonotype originates from a human donor in good health. Some clones in this sample may be carry-over from other donors' samples. The CDR3: CSARWDVDSEQFF.